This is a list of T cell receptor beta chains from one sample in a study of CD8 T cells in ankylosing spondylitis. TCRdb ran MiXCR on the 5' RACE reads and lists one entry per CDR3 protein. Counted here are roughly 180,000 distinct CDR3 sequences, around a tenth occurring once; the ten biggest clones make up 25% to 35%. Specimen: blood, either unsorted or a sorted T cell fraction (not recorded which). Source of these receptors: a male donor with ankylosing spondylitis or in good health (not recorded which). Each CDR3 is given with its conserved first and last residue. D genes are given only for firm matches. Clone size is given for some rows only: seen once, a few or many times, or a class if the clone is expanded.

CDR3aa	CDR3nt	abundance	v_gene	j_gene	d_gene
CAWSVTGGSEKLFF	TGTGCCTGGAGTGTGACAGGGGGAAGTGAAAAACTGTTTTTT	-	TRBV30	TRBJ1-4	TRBD1
CASSESTGPQHF	TGCGCCAGCAGTGAGTCGACGGGGCCCCAGCATTTT	many	TRBV10-1	TRBJ1-5	-
CASSKTSGRRSGELFF	TGTGCCAGCAGTAAGACTAGCGGGAGACGCTCCGGGGAGCTGTTTTTT	many	TRBV9	TRBJ2-2	TRBD2
CASSLAGQGGKEIF	TGCGCCAGCAGCTTGGCCGGACAGGGGGGAAAGGAGATCTTC	-	TRBV5-1	TRBJ2-1	TRBD1
CASSFRRMEETQYF	TGCGCCAGCAGCTTTCGTCGAATGGAAGAGACCCAGTACTTC	-	TRBV5-1	TRBJ2-5	-
CAISESSVEQYF	TGTGCCATCAGTGAGTCCTCGGTCGAGCAGTACTTC	few	TRBV10-3	TRBJ2-7	-
CASRVGQGYQPQHF	TGTGCCAGCAGGGTTGGACAGGGGTATCAGCCCCAGCATTTT	few	TRBV2	TRBJ1-5	TRBD1
CASSLTRSTDTQYF	TGTGCCAGCAGCTTGACCCGGAGCACAGATACGCAGTATTTT	many	TRBV5-4	TRBJ2-3	-
CASSYSGGSNQPQHF	TGTGCCAGCAGTTACTCGGGGGGGAGCAATCAGCCCCAGCATTTT	many	TRBV6-5	TRBJ1-5	-
CASSPGVIGTEAFF	TGTGCCAGCAGCCCCGGGGTGATCGGCACTGAAGCTTTCTTT	many	TRBV4-2	TRBJ1-1	-
CASSRSTSGLQETQYF	TGTGCCAGCAGCCGTTCGACTAGCGGACTTCAAGAGACCCAGTACTTC	-	TRBV7-2	TRBJ2-5	TRBD2
CSVEEGETQSF	TGCAGCGTTGAAGAGGGGGAGACACAATCCTTC	many	TRBV29-1	TRBJ2-7	-
CSVGASQETQYF	TGCAGCGTGGGCGCCAGCCAAGAGACCCAGTACTTC	many	TRBV29-1	TRBJ2-5	-
CSVVTPEGAYEQYF	TGCAGCGTTGTTACCCCGGAGGGAGCCTACGAGCAGTACTTC	many	TRBV29-1	TRBJ2-7	-
CASSRGTSYNEQFF	TGTGCCAGCAGTCGGGGCACCTCCTACAATGAGCAGTTCTTC	-	TRBV7-2	TRBJ2-1	-
CASSSSGGRQNSPLHF	TGCGCCAGCAGCTCTTCCGGGGGTAGGCAGAATTCACCCCTCCACTTT	-	TRBV5-1	TRBJ1-6	-
CASSLARVGNTIYF	TGTGCCAGCAGTTTAGCGAGGGTAGGAAACACCATATATTTT	-	TRBV12-3/TRBV12-4	TRBJ1-3	-
CSASRWGPDTQYF	TGCAGTGCTAGCCGTTGGGGACCAGATACGCAGTATTTT	many	TRBV20-1	TRBJ2-3	-
CASGQGASNTEAFF	TGTGCCAGCGGACAGGGGGCCTCGAACACTGAAGCTTTCTTT	many	TRBV3-1	TRBJ1-1	TRBD1
CSARDLRDPLEQYF	TGCAGTGCTAGAGATCTTCGCGACCCCCTCGAGCAGTACTTC	few	TRBV20-1	TRBJ2-7	-
CASSFRGTGPYEQYF	TGTGCCAGCAGTTTTCGGGGGACTGGCCCCTACGAGCAGTACTTC	few	TRBV12-3/TRBV12-4	TRBJ2-7	-
CATSDTTTKQETQYF	TGTGCCACCAGTGATACTACGACTAAACAAGAGACCCAGTACTTC	many	TRBV24-1	TRBJ2-5	-
CSAGTSGGSYNEQFF	TGCAGTGCCGGGACTAGCGGGGGCTCCTACAATGAGCAGTTCTTC	many	TRBV20-1	TRBJ2-1	TRBD2
CASSSSGRGTGELFF	TGTGCCAGCAGTAGTAGCGGGAGGGGCACCGGGGAGCTGTTTTTT	many	TRBV27	TRBJ2-2	TRBD2
CASSQDFRGGAPDTQYF	TGCGCCAGCAGCCAAGATTTTCGCGGGGGGGCCCCAGATACGCAGTATTTT	many	TRBV4-3	TRBJ2-3	TRBD2
CASSVLAGNSYEQYF	TGCGCCAGCAGTGTACTAGCGGGAAACTCCTACGAGCAGTACTTC	many	TRBV10-1	TRBJ2-7	TRBD2
CASCSIAVGGVNEQFF	TGTGCCAGCTGCTCAATAGCGGTTGGGGGGGTCAATGAGCAGTTCTTC	many	TRBV6-1	TRBJ2-1	TRBD2
CASSLVGSTPEKLFF	TGCGCCAGCAGCTTGGTCGGCAGTACCCCTGAAAAACTGTTTTTT	-	TRBV5-1	TRBJ1-4	-
CASSPRRSGGGTDTQYF	TGTGCCAGCAGCCCCCGGCGGAGCGGGGGGGGCACAGATACGCAGTATTTT	many	TRBV7-9	TRBJ2-3	TRBD2
CRPTGTGNTIYF	TGCAGACCGACAGGGACTGGAAACACCATATATTTT	-	TRBV29-1	TRBJ1-3	TRBD1
CASSAQGKNEKLFF	TGTGCCAGCAGCGCACAGGGGAAGAATGAAAAACTGTTTTTT	many	TRBV9	TRBJ1-4	TRBD1
CASSLADTQYF	TGTGCCAGCAGTTTAGCAGATACGCAGTATTTT	many	TRBV12-3/TRBV12-4	TRBJ2-3	-
CASSFQDNEKLFF	TGCGCCAGCAGCTTCCAGGATAATGAAAAACTGTTTTTT	many	TRBV5-1	TRBJ1-4	-
CASSQDGTSGPTGELFF	TGTGCCAGCAGCCAAGATGGGACTAGCGGTCCCACCGGGGAGCTGTTTTTT	many	TRBV14	TRBJ2-2	TRBD2
CASSPTGGTGDNEQFF	TGTGCCAGCAGTCCAACGGGCGGGACAGGGGACAATGAGCAGTTCTTC	many	TRBV6-1	TRBJ2-1	TRBD1
CASSFFRGDTQYF	TGTGCCAGCAGCTTTTTCAGGGGGGATACGCAGTATTTT	few	TRBV7-8	TRBJ2-3	TRBD1
CASREVRGVGETQYF	TGTGCCAGCAGGGAAGTGCGGGGGGTCGGAGAGACCCAGTACTTC	-	TRBV2	TRBJ2-5	TRBD2
CASSQEEQEDEKLFF	TGCGCCAGCAGCCAAGAGGAACAGGAGGATGAAAAACTGTTTTTT	-	TRBV4-1	TRBJ1-4	-
CASSLTSANSYEQYF	TGTGCCAGCAGCTTAACTAGCGCGAACTCCTACGAGCAGTACTTC	-	TRBV27	TRBJ2-7	TRBD2
CASSVGRGPNTGELFF	TGTGCCAGCAGCGTAGGGCGGGGGCCAAACACCGGGGAGCTGTTTTTT	few	TRBV9	TRBJ2-2	-
CASSIRGSTDTQYF	TGTGCCAGCTCAATCAGGGGGAGCACAGATACGCAGTATTTT	few	TRBV18	TRBJ2-3	TRBD1
CAVRFSGRNEQFF	TGTGCCGTCCGGTTTAGCGGAAGGAATGAGCAGTTCTTC	many	TRBV5-8	TRBJ2-1	-
CASSLVVGGTGELFF	TGTGCCAGCAGCTTAGTGGTAGGGGGCACCGGGGAGCTGTTTTTT	few	TRBV7-2	TRBJ2-2	-
CSARLAQSYEQYF	TGCAGTGCCAGACTAGCGCAGTCCTACGAGCAGTACTTC	many	TRBV20-1	TRBJ2-7	TRBD2
CASSSDRQVPYEQYF	TGTGCCAGCAGCTCCGATCGACAGGTACCCTACGAGCAGTACTTC	few	TRBV5-6	TRBJ2-7	-
CASSLVGTTNEKLFF	TGTGCCAGCAGCTTAGTCGGTACAACTAATGAAAAACTGTTTTTT	-	TRBV7-9	TRBJ1-4	-
CASSGRLDGVNTEAFF	TGTGCCAGCAGCGGGAGGCTAGACGGGGTTAACACTGAAGCTTTCTTT	many	TRBV9	TRBJ1-1	-
CASSQGQLSYEQYF	TGTGCCAGCAGCCAGGGACAGTTGTCCTACGAGCAGTACTTC	-	TRBV3-1	TRBJ2-7	TRBD1